This T cell receptor (beta chain) appears in the sequencing data of a study of human CD8 memory T cell subsets. Production of TCR beta libraries used UMI-labeled 5' RACE as the method. TCRdb reprocessed the 5' RACE reads, keeping one entry per CDR3 protein, no DNA. Its clone listing holds thousands of distinct CDR3 sequences. Germline V gene sequence: CDR1 SEHNR, CDR2 FQNEAQ (reference sequence). This CDR3 has 14 residues. The authors defined TPEX cells as CCR7+ PD-1+ TIGIT+ early memory CD8+ T cells carrying exhausted-like traits. By frequency, this clonotype is medium-sized. This sequence originates from a human donor in good health. The sequencing input was CD8+ T cells from PBMCs. This chain connects TRBV7-9 to TRBJ2-1; the D gene TCRdb calls, TRBD2, cannot be checked with no DNA. CDR3 region: CASSSVREYLEQFF.